Listed here are 2 T cell receptor beta chains from one sample, sequenced in a study of cytomegalovirus exposure and HLA in healthy donors. Some clones are missing from TCRdb's copy, which holds only in-frame ones; the method was immunoSEQ multiplex PCR. Among around 190,000 clones listed, 75% to 90% were seen once. Sequencing was done on a sample of PBMCs. These receptors were obtained from a man younger than 35 in good health and CMV-seropositive.

The chain links TRBV5-1 to TRBJ1-4; D might be TRBD1 (6 bases). Germline CDR1 is SGHRS and CDR2 is YFSETQ. The V gene lost 7 bases and the J gene lost 3 bases, with 19 bases spanning the gap. The CDR3 is 16 residues long. CDR3 DNA: TGCGCCAGCCGCCTCGGGGGGGGCGGATCTAATGAAAAACTGTTTTTT. It yields the protein CASRLGGGGSNEKLFF.

The chain carries TRBV27 and TRBJ2-3; 7 nucleotides agree with TRBD2. J gave up 0 bases and V 8 bases, and 8 bases lay outside the gene matches. The CDR3 contains 15 residues. Germline CDR1 MNHEY, CDR2 SMNVEV (reference sequence). The CDR3 coding sequence is TGTGCCAGCCGACTCGCGGGAGCAAGCACAGATACGCAGTATTTT. Amino acids: CASRLAGASTDTQYF.